This entry describes one TCR beta chain. Its target is unknown. These data belong to a study of cytomegalovirus exposure and HLA in healthy donors. Overall study findings and caveats: Among the most significant clusters, several appeared linked to common viral pathogens in a later analysis.

Primers for the PCR totalled 60 Vbeta and 13 Jbeta. Clones were read by immunoSEQ multiplex PCR, and TCRdb kept only the in-frame ones, dropping some. The sample contains more than 150,000 clones, around 83% of which appear only once. This TCR was recovered from a girl aged 2 to 10 in good health and CMV-seropositive. Material for sequencing was PBMCs.

The CDR3 protein is CASSHTSGQEAFF. CDR3 DNA sequence: TGCGCCAGCAGTCATACAAGTGGACAGGAAGCTTTCTTT. The rearrangement uses TRBV10-2 and TRBJ1-1; possible D gene TRBD1, 6 bases. The CDR3 length is 13 residues. Germline CDR1 WSHSY, CDR2 SAAADI. V was cut by 5 bases and J by 8 bases, with 15 bases left in between.